This entry lists 2 T cell receptor beta chains sequenced from one sample in a study of cytomegalovirus exposure and HLA in healthy donors. PCR primers comprised 60 Vbeta and 13 Jbeta primers. The table came from immunoSEQ multiplex PCR; TCRdb's copy has only in-frame clones and leaves some out. The sample holds roughly 98,000 clones, around 77% seen once. Sequencing input: PBMCs. These receptors were taken from a man aged 40-49 years in good health and CMV-seronegative.

This rearrangement joins TRBV6-1 to TRBJ2-1; the match to TRBD2 covers 9 bases. V shed 7 bases and J 7 bases; nucleotides not matched to a gene: 11. The CDR3 extends over 15 amino acids. From germline, CDR1 is MNHNS and CDR2 SASEGT. CDR3 DNA: TGTGCCAGCAAGGTGGGCGCGGGAGGGATAAATGAGCAGTTCTTC. Translation: CASKVGAGGINEQFF.

The gene calls are TRBV7-9 and TRBJ2-2; D unresolved. The V gene lost 3 bases and the J gene lost 6 bases, with 11 bases spanning the gap. This CDR3 is 14 amino acids long. Per the germline V gene, CDR1 is SEHNR and CDR2 is FQNEAQ (reference sequence). The CDR3 region is CASSLGSPPGELFF. The CDR3 region has the DNA TGTGCCAGCAGCTTGGGCAGCCCCCCCGGGGAGCTGTTTTTT.